This is a list of T cell receptor beta chains from one sample in a study of blood T cells in healthy people across ages. TCRdb reprocessed the 5' RACE reads via MiXCR and lists one record per CDR3 protein. The data show under 850,000 distinct CDR3 sequences, under 40% seen once. Specimen: blood. Source of these receptors: a young man in good health. The CDR3 runs from the conserved cysteine through the conserved F or W. A D gene is named only where the DNA matches it firmly. Expanded clones are given a class, and other clones once, few, many or no size at all.

abundance	j_gene	d_gene	v_gene	CDR3aa	CDR3nt
NA	TRBJ2-2	NA	TRBV7-2	CASSRTSNTGELFF	TGTGCCAGCAGCCGGACCTCGAACACCGGGGAGCTGTTTTTT
few	TRBJ2-1	NA	TRBV27	CASSLGYNFGEQFF	TGTGCCAGCAGTTTAGGCTATAACTTTGGTGAGCAGTTCTTC
NA	TRBJ2-7	TRBD2	TRBV12-3/TRBV12-4	CASTSGGTYNEQYF	TGTGCCAGCACGAGCGGGGGGACCTACAATGAGCAGTACTTC
NA	TRBJ2-7	NA	TRBV20-1	CSASSLTHRNEQYF	TGCAGTGCTAGCTCGCTAACCCATCGCAATGAGCAGTACTTC
NA	TRBJ1-2	NA	TRBV3-1	CASSDHYGYTF	TGTGCCAGCAGCGATCACTATGGCTACACCTTC
many	TRBJ2-7	NA	TRBV19	CASSIDPGFYEQYF	TGTGCCAGTAGTATAGATCCTGGGTTCTACGAGCAGTACTTC
NA	TRBJ2-1	TRBD2	TRBV20-1	CSATSLAGVHNEQFF	TGCAGTGCCACCTCTCTAGCGGGGGTACACAATGAGCAGTTCTTC
NA	TRBJ2-7	NA	TRBV12-3/TRBV12-4	CASGTSRDGVSYEQYF	TGTGCCAGCGGTACTAGCCGGGACGGAGTCTCCTACGAGCAGTACTTC
NA	TRBJ2-4	NA	TRBV7-2	CASSLADREGSIQYF	TGTGCCAGCAGCTTAGCCGACAGGGAGGGAAGCATTCAGTACTTC
few	TRBJ2-1	TRBD2	TRBV7-2	CASSLVWRGAYNEQFF	TGTGCCAGCAGCTTAGTGTGGCGGGGGGCTTACAATGAGCAGTTCTTC
NA	TRBJ1-2	NA	TRBV20-1	CSARDTSTGLRGYGYTF	TGCAGTGCTAGAGATACATCGACGGGCCTGAGGGGCTATGGCTACACCTTC
NA	TRBJ2-3	TRBD1	TRBV4-1	CASSRTGDTDTQYF	TGCGCCAGCAGCCGGACAGGGGACACAGATACGCAGTATTTT
NA	TRBJ1-4	NA	TRBV19	CASTPDSENEKLFF	TGTGCCAGTACCCCGGACAGCGAAAATGAAAAACTGTTTTTT
NA	TRBJ1-1	NA	TRBV15	CATSRDSGNGRRNTEAFF	TGTGCCACCAGCAGAGATAGTGGGAATGGACGGAGGAACACTGAAGCTTTCTTT
NA	TRBJ1-2	NA	TRBV7-2	CTSSLANRAGYGYTF	TGTACCAGCAGCTTAGCAAACAGGGCTGGCTATGGCTACACCTTC
NA	TRBJ2-3	NA	TRBV4-3	CASSQELAQSTDTQYF	TGCGCCAGCAGCCAAGAACTAGCTCAAAGCACAGATACGCAGTATTTT
NA	TRBJ1-5	NA	TRBV4-3	CASRPTFGGGYNQPQHF	TGCGCCAGCAGACCTACTTTTGGAGGCGGCTACAATCAGCCCCAGCATTTT
NA	TRBJ2-5	TRBD2	TRBV20-1	CGVTGLAGGWNEQYF	TGCGGTGTTACGGGACTAGCGGGGGGATGGAATGAGCAGTACTTC
NA	TRBJ2-3	NA	TRBV6-5	CASGNRVSDTQYF	TGTGCCAGCGGAAACAGGGTTTCAGATACGCAGTATTTT
few	TRBJ1-5	NA	TRBV20-1	CSASRTGLSNQPQHF	TGCAGTGCGAGCAGGACGGGACTTAGCAATCAGCCCCAGCATTTT
many	TRBJ2-1	NA	TRBV12-3/TRBV12-4	CASSLGSFHNEQFF	TGTGCCAGCAGTTTGGGTAGCTTTCACAATGAGCAGTTCTTC
few	TRBJ2-7	NA	TRBV14	CASSQLLSSYNEQYF	TGTGCCAGCAGCCAACTCCTTAGCTCCTACAATGAGCAGTACTTC
NA	TRBJ2-1	NA	TRBV27	CASSPIVGQEQFF	TGTGCCAGCAGTCCAATCGTGGGGCAGGAGCAGTTCTTC
few	TRBJ1-1	TRBD1	TRBV5-1	CASSLFQGGTEAFF	TGCGCCAGCAGCTTATTCCAGGGGGGCACTGAAGCTTTCTTT
NA	TRBJ2-7	NA	TRBV9	CASSQGGGSAYEQYF	TGTGCCAGCAGCCAAGGAGGGGGGAGTGCCTACGAGCAGTACTTC
many	TRBJ2-1	NA	TRBV4-2	CASSRSHGATQLSSYNEQFF	TGTGCCAGCAGCCGGTCCCATGGGGCTACTCAACTTTCCTCCTACAATGAGCAGTTCTTC
once	TRBJ1-1	TRBD1	TRBV10-3	CAIRAGTGVSTEAFF	TGTGCCATCAGAGCCGGGACAGGGGTTTCCACTGAAGCTTTCTTT
NA	TRBJ1-1	NA	TRBV6-2/TRBV6-3	CASRRKKDTEAFF	TGTGCCAGCAGACGGAAGAAGGACACTGAAGCTTTCTTT
NA	TRBJ2-1	TRBD2	TRBV20-1	CSARGPSSGARNEQFF	TGCAGTGCTAGAGGGCCATCTAGCGGGGCCAGGAATGAGCAGTTCTTC
few	TRBJ1-1	NA	TRBV4-3	CASSQDVEGVTEAFF	TGCGCCAGCAGCCAAGACGTGGAGGGGGTGACTGAAGCTTTCTTT
NA	TRBJ1-3	NA	TRBV7-2	CASSLGGDAGNTIYF	TGTGCCAGCAGCTTAGGGGGGGACGCTGGAAACACCATATATTTT
NA	TRBJ2-1	NA	TRBV4-3	CASSQEVQNSYNEQFF	TGCGCCAGCAGCCAAGAGGTGCAGAACTCCTACAATGAGCAGTTCTTC
few	TRBJ1-2	NA	TRBV6-2/TRBV6-3	CASSRETASGYTF	TGTGCCAGCAGTCGTGAAACTGCCTCTGGCTACACCTTC
NA	TRBJ2-7	TRBD1	TRBV12-3/TRBV12-4	CASARDSCEQYF	TGTGCCAGCGCCCGGGACAGCTGCGAGCAGTACTTC
NA	TRBJ2-1	NA	TRBV7-9	CASSLGGSLYNGQFF	TGTGCCAGCAGCTTGGGGGGCAGCCTATACAATGGGCAGTTCTTC
NA	TRBJ2-3	NA	TRBV28	CASHNNGGGYTDTQYF	TGTGCCAGCCACAATAACGGGGGCGGATACACAGATACGCAGTATTTT
NA	TRBJ2-2	NA	TRBV21-1	CASSQGQWGTGELFF	TGTGCCAGCAGCCAGGGCCAGTGGGGCACCGGGGAGCTGTTTTTT
NA	TRBJ2-3	NA	TRBV2	CASTSGQPGDTQYF	TGTGCCAGCACCTCGGGCCAGCCTGGGGATACGCAGTATTTT
many	TRBJ1-5	NA	TRBV12-3/TRBV12-4	CASSSGGRYSNQPQHF	TGTGCCAGCAGCTCAGGAGGCAGATATAGCAATCAGCCCCAGCATTTT
NA	TRBJ2-7	NA	TRBV20-1	CSSSGTPNNEQYF	TGCAGTAGTTCCGGGACACCCAACAATGAGCAGTACTTC
NA	TRBJ1-1	NA	TRBV29-1	CSVLFVRGPENAFF	TGCAGCGTCCTCTTTGTTAGGGGCCCGGAGAATGCTTTCTTT
many	TRBJ1-2	NA	TRBV28	CASSQYLTRNYGYTF	TGTGCCAGCAGCCAATACTTGACCCGGAACTATGGCTACACCTTC
few	TRBJ2-1	TRBD1	TRBV6-2/TRBV6-3	CASSKLPGQGHSEQFF	TGTGCCAGCAGCAAACTACCGGGACAGGGCCACAGTGAGCAGTTCTTC
NA	TRBJ2-1	TRBD2	TRBV6-2/TRBV6-3	CASSFRGGYNEQFF	TGTGCCAGCAGTTTCCGGGGGGGCTACAATGAGCAGTTCTTC
NA	TRBJ2-5	NA	TRBV7-2	CASSLLLSPETQYF	TGTGCCAGCAGCTTATTGTTGTCACCAGAGACCCAGTACTTC
NA	TRBJ1-2	NA	TRBV6-2/TRBV6-3	CASSSPGSRGYTF	TGTGCCAGCAGTTCTCCGGGTTCCCGTGGCTACACCTTC
NA	TRBJ1-1	TRBD1	TRBV20-1	CSARSGQGGTEAFF	TGCAGTGCTAGATCTGGACAGGGGGGTACTGAAGCTTTCTTT